This T cell receptor (beta chain) was sequenced during a study of OX40 agonist ivuxolimab in advanced cancers. Study details: Age averaged around 60 years (range about 23 to 80), and approximately 80% were male.

Notes on the study in general: Specificity for antigen went undetermined in the expanded peripheral T cells. Relatively little clonal expansion, among the lowest observed, appeared in partial responders at 0.1-3.0 mg/kg.

The timepoints at which blood was sampled were baseline, cycle 4 day 1, and cycle 7 day 1. About this clone itself: Its antigen is not known.

Germline V CDR1 and CDR2: LGHNA, YSLEER. This CDR3 contains 13 residues. Trimming removed 0 bases from V and 8 bases from J, with 10 bases in between. The assay was immunoSEQ multiplex PCR, and TCRdb's table has in-frame clones only and misses some. Counted here are roughly 97,000 clones, around 85% occurring once; the ten biggest clones make up roughly 5.5%. This TCR was recovered from an adult with an advanced solid tumor such as melanoma, head and neck, liver or kidney cancer. The input for sequencing was CD4+ or CD8+ T cells sorted from blood, taken in a trial of the OX40 agonist ivuxolimab. This chain uses TRBV4-3 with TRBJ1-2; D gene unclear. The CDR3 region is CASSQELGLGYTF. The CDR3 bases are TGCGCCAGCAGCCAAGAATTAGGCCTGGGCTACACCTTC.